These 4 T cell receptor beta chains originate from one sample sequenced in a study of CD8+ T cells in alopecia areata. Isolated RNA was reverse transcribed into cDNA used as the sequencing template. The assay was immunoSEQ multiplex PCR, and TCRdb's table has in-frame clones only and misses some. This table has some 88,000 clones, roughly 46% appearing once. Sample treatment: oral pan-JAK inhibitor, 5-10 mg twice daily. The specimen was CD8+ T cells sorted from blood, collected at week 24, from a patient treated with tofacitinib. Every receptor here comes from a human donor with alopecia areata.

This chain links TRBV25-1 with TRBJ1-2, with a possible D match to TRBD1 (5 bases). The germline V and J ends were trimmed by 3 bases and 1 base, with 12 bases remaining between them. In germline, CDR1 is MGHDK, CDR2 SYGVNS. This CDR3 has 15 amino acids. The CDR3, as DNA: TGTGCCAGCAGTGACAGGGACGGACTTAACTATGGCTACACCTTC. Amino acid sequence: CASSDRDGLNYGYTF.

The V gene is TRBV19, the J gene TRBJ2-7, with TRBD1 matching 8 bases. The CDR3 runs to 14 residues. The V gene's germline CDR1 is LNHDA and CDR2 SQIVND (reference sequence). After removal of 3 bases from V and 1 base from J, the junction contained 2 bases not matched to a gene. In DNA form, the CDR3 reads TGTGCCAGTAGTATTGGGACAGGATCCTACGAGCAGTACTTC. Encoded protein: CASSIGTGSYEQYF.

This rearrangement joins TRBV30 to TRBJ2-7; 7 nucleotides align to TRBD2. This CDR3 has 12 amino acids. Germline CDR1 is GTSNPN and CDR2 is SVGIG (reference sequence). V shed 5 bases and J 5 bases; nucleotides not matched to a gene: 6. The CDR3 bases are TGTGCCTGGGGGGGGGTCGTAAACGAGCAGTACTTC. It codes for CAWGGVVNEQYF. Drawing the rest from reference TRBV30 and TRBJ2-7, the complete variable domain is SQTIHQWPATLVQPVGSPLSLECTVEGTSNPNLYWYRQAAGRGLQLLFYSVGIGQISSEVPQNLSASRPQDRQFILSSKKLLLSDSGFYLCAWGGVVNEQYFGPGTRLTVT.

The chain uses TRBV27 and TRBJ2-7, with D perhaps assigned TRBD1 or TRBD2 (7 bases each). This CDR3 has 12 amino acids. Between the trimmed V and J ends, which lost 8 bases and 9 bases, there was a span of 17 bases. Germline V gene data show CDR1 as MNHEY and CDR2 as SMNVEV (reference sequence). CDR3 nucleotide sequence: TGTGCCAGCTCAGGGGGGGGAAGTTCGCAGTACTTC. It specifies CASSGGGSSQYF.